This is a list of T cell receptor beta chains from one sample in a study of Tregs in tolerant kidney transplant recipients. Clones were read by immunoSEQ multiplex PCR, and TCRdb kept only the in-frame ones, dropping some. The data contain 65,000 to 85,000 clones, around nine tenths of them singletons. Source: CD4+ T cells from blood (PBMCs), taken 24 months after the transplant. The receptors come from a human patient who received a combined kidney and bone marrow transplant. Some of the T cells may derive from the graft donor. Each CDR3 is given with its conserved first and last residue. Each record gives: J gene, V gene, CDR3 protein.

j_call: TRBJ2-1
v_call: TRBV5-1
cdr3_aa: CASSFSGLRTAGVGYNEQFF

j_call: TRBJ2-1
v_call: TRBV7-3
cdr3_aa: CASSLAGGAHNEQFF

j_call: TRBJ1-4
v_call: TRBV19
cdr3_aa: CTGDRGLHEKLFF

j_call: TRBJ1-5
v_call: TRBV19
cdr3_aa: CASSSTGGSQPQHF

j_call: TRBJ1-1
v_call: TRBV6-5
cdr3_aa: CASSDMNTEAFF

j_call: TRBJ2-1
v_call: TRBV19
cdr3_aa: CASSTMGQGGEQFF

j_call: TRBJ2-1
v_call: TRBV5-1
cdr3_aa: CASSFSSGRDAVGNEQFF

j_call: TRBJ2-5
v_call: TRBV7-2
cdr3_aa: CASSLGFRTSGRTQETQYF

j_call: TRBJ2-1
v_call: TRBV11-3
cdr3_aa: CASSLGTGEQFF

j_call: TRBJ2-2
v_call: TRBV4-2
cdr3_aa: CASSHSTSANTGELFF

j_call: TRBJ1-5
v_call: TRBV20-1
cdr3_aa: CSGETGQPQHF

j_call: TRBJ1-1
v_call: TRBV6-5
cdr3_aa: CASSYDRGTYNEAFF

j_call: TRBJ2-4
v_call: TRBV7-9
cdr3_aa: CASSLGAGTAKNIQYF

j_call: TRBJ1-2
v_call: TRBV18
cdr3_aa: CASSESYYGYTF

j_call: TRBJ1-5
v_call: TRBV7-2
cdr3_aa: CASSQGTGQPQHF

j_call: TRBJ1-2
v_call: TRBV7-6
cdr3_aa: CASSLEEGWGYTF

j_call: TRBJ1-1
v_call: TRBV28
cdr3_aa: CASSAAGRRTEAFF

j_call: TRBJ2-7
v_call: TRBV29-1
cdr3_aa: CSVEDQRGRGYEQYF

j_call: TRBJ2-7
v_call: TRBV18
cdr3_aa: CASSPVVGGLTYEQYF

j_call: TRBJ2-7
v_call: TRBV5-4
cdr3_aa: CASSFRTSGYEQYF

j_call: TRBJ2-1
v_call: TRBV7-2
cdr3_aa: CASSRDRDNEQFF